The source of this T cell receptor beta chain is a study of cytomegalovirus exposure and HLA in healthy donors. Generated by immunoSEQ multiplex PCR, the TCRdb table keeps only in-frame clones and is missing some. The table shows about 200,000 clones, with around 86% occurring only once. Trimming took 0 bases from V and 4 from J; bases not matched to a gene: 11. The CDR3 contains 17 residues. Germline V gives CDR1 SGHRS, CDR2 YFSETQ. Sequenced sample: PBMCs. This TCR came from a woman aged 18-29 years in good health and CMV-seronegative. The rearrangement uses TRBV5-1 and TRBJ1-2, with 8 bases aligning to TRBD1. CDR3 sequence: CASSLATGAPSIYGYTF. The DNA of the CDR3 is TGCGCCAGCAGCTTGGCGACAGGGGCGCCCTCCATCTATGGCTACACCTTC.